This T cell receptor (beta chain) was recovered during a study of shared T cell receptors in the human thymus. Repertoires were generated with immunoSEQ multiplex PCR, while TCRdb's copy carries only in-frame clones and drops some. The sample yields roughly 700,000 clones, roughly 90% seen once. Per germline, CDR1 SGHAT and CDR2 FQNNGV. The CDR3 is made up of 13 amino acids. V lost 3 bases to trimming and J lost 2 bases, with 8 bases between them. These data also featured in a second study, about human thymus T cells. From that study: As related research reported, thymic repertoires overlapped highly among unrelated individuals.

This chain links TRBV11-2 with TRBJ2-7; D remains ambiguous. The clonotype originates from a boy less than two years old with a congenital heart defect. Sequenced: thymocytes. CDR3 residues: CASSLSSPYEQYF. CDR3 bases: TGTGCCAGCAGCTTGTCGTCCCCCTACGAGCAGTACTTC. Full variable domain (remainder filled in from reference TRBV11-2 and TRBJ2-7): EAGVAQSPRYKIIEKRQSVAFWCNPISGHATLYWYQQILGQGPKLLIQFQNNGVVDDSQLPKDRFSAERLKGVDSTLKIQPAKLEDSAVYLCASSLSSPYEQYFGPGTRLTVT.